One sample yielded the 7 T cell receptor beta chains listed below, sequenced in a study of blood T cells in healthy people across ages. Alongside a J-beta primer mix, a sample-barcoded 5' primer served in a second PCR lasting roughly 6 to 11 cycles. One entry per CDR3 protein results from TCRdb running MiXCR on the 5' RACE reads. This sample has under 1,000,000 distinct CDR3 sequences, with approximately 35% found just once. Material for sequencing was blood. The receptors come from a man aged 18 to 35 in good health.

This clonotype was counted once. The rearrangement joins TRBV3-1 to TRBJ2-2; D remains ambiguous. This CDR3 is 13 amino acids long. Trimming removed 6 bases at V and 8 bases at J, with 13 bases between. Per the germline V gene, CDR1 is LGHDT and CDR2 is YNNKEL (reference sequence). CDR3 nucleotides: TGTGCCAGCAGTCAAATCCGTTCGGGGGAGCTGTTTTTT. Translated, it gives CASSQIRSGELFF.

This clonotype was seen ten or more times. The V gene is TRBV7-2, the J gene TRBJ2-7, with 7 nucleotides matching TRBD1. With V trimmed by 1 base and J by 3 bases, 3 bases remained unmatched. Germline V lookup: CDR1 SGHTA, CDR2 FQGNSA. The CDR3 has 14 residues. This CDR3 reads CASSLGQGNYEQYF. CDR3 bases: TGTGCCAGCAGCTTAGGACAGGGAAACTACGAGCAGTACTTC.

The CDR3 DNA is TGTGCCAGCAGCATCAAGAAGGATTCCACAGATACGCAGTATTTT. Its translation: CASSIKKDSTDTQYF. The chain recombines TRBV5-5 with TRBJ2-3; D not resolved. The CDR3 extends over 15 amino acids. The germline V and J ends were trimmed by 4 bases and 2 bases, with 14 bases remaining between them. Germline V gene sequence: CDR1 SGHKS, CDR2 YYEKEE (reference sequence).

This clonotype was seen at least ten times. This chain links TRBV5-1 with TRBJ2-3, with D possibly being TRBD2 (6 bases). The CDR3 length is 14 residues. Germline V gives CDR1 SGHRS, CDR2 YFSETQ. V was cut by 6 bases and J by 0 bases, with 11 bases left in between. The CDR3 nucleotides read TGCGCCAGCAACTCCGGGACTAGCACAGATACGCAGTATTTT. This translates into CASNSGTSTDTQYF.

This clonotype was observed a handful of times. The CDR3 coding sequence is TGTGCCAGCAGTGACAGACTAAGCTCCTACAATGAGCAGTACTTC. It encodes CASSDRLSSYNEQYF. The V gene is TRBV6-1, the J gene TRBJ2-1, with a tentative D call TRBD2 (5 bases). The assigned J gene may be wrong: the sequence end matches TRBJ2-7 better. The CDR3 runs to 15 residues. Per the germline V gene, CDR1 is MNHNS and CDR2 is SASEGT.

The CDR3 DNA reads as TGCAGTGTCTACCCACCGACGGCAGGGCGGGGAGAGACCCAGTACTTC. It translates to CSVYPPTAGRGETQYF. The V gene is TRBV20-1, the J gene TRBJ2-5, with TRBD2 as a possible D gene (6 bases). Germline V lookup: CDR1 DFQATT, CDR2 SNEGSKA (reference sequence). The ends were cut back, 7 bases at V and 4 bases at J, with 25 bases in the middle. This CDR3 spans 16 amino acids.

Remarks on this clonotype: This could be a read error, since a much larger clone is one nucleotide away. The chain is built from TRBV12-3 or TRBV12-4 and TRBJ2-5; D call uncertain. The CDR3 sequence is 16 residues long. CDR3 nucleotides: TGTGCCGGCAGTCCTTCCGGGCTAAAGACCCGAGAGACCCAGTACTTC. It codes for CAGSPSGLKTRETQYF.